This TCR beta chain derives from a study of cytomegalovirus exposure and HLA in healthy donors (dated by TCRdb to about 2017). Background on the whole study: In an earlier analysis of 550 to 750 of the donors, 276 Gb of sequence data and 100 million or so unique TCR beta sequences from 180 million or so T cells were reported. To predict cytomegalovirus infection status, the study combined high-throughput TCR immunosequencing, statistical association of individual TCRs with disease status, and machine learning. Genome-wide SNP genotypes for about 65% of the roughly 700 donors were used in a later genetic analysis, which treated that subset as a discovery cohort. In an earlier analysis of roughly 580 of the donors, high-throughput TCR beta sequencing was used to judge whether each TCR beta V gene segment behaved as functional or pseudogenic. All discovery cohort repertoires had been generated using a single sequencing platform. Both class I and class II loci were covered by HLA typing, at four-digit resolution. In a later analysis, previously published TCR beta repertoires from 670 or so donors were re-analyzed and high-resolution HLA genotyping was added so that TCR occurrence patterns could be studied. Typing coverage varied by locus: about 629-630 donors for A, B, C, DRB1 and DQB1; approximately 520 for DQA1; around 610 for DPA1; 450 to 480 for DPB1. Among about 410 genotyped donors of the cohort, an average of roughly 230,000 unique TCR beta nucleotide sequences was sequenced per donor, of which about 18% were non-productive. The study used immunosequencing to profile the T cell repertoires of hundreds of subjects and linked those repertoires to cytomegalovirus serostatus. A separate validation cohort of approximately 120 different subjects was used in addition to the roughly 620-subject first cohort. Four or five DR-DQ haplotypes were treated as single units for association and clustering because of strong linkage in the cohort. The later analysis used no new phenotypic data to find candidate immune exposures, relying instead on TCR beta sequences and their occurrence across donors. Around 320 gigabases of sequencing data and approximately 85 million unique TCR sequences were included in an early release covering 550 to 650 HLA-typed donors. Donor age, sex, ethnicity and CMV serostatus were collected together with the repertoire data. Of the roughly 400 genotyped donors, about 80% fell in the genetic ancestry cluster associated with self-reported Caucasian donors. The study aimed to test whether cataloging public T cell receptors could reveal signatures of past pathogen exposure.

V is cut back by 0 bases and J by 8 bases, with 9 bases in the junction unmatched. The CDR3 starts with the cysteine, ends with the phenylalanine, and has 17 residues. The retained sequence is limited to the CDR3, 51 bases, with the frame set at the first base. Reading the germline V gene gives CDR1 SGHVS and CDR2 FQNEAQ. The cohort was made up of 650 to 700 healthy bone marrow donors. At the time of sampling, every cohort member was nominally healthy, though immune exposures that went unrecorded were likely present. The donor was CMV seronegative and was included in the group of a few hundred seronegative cohort members. A peripheral blood sample was collected from each donor, and TCR beta sequencing was performed on peripheral blood mononuclear cells. The Qiagen DNeasy Blood Extraction Kit was used to extract genomic DNA from the blood cell samples. Overall study results and their limits: Presence/absence analyses assumed roughly uniform sequencing depth across donors, an assumption that may not hold. Linkage disequilibrium might explain the correlated functional status among segregating V segments, but an unknown experimental factor could not be excluded. In a later analysis, several top co-occurrence clusters were reported to appear linked to parvovirus B19, influenza, CMV and Epstein-Barr virus. A few of the identified cytomegalovirus-associated TCR beta chains were confirmed in vitro to be specific for cytomegalovirus antigens. Because some donors lacked HLA typing at each locus, the association tests relied only on the typed subset. The study gave a list of about 170 TCR beta chains associated with cytomegalovirus. The classifier was reported to diagnose cytomegalovirus status with high specificity and sensitivity in both the original cohort and the validation cohort. A later analysis associated approximately 17,000 TCR beta sequences with specific HLA alleles at a false discovery rate of 0.05. Some IMGT-functional V segments, including TRBV6-2 and TRBV6-3, could not be told apart with the 87-base-pair reads, so those segments were excluded. In a later analysis, HLA-associated TCR beta chains were found to be more clonally expanded and to have lower generation probabilities than equally common non-associated chains. A cluster of highly shared sequence variants was judged likely to be a technical artifact of the sequencing pipeline. Compared with the roughly 720-donor mean, donors in an Asian-associated ancestry cluster had fewer N-insertions in productive TCRs, according to a later genetic analysis. According to the authors, the approach could potentially be generalized to other disease states and immunological phenotypes. V-gene and J-gene trimming of TCR beta chains was associated with a missense DCLRE1C variant in a later genetic analysis, and the association was replicated in an independent cohort. Around 16 rarely observed V segments, including chromosome 9 orphons, were excluded from the earlier analysis of several hundred of the donors because counts were too low. Most CMV-associated TCR beta chains appeared to be HLA-restricted in a later analysis, and the HLA associations seemed to be driven largely by CMV exposure. When HLA alleles, especially DR and DQ, strongly co-occurred, attributing TCR associations to individual alleles was difficult. An earlier analysis of some 590 of the donors showed that most TCR beta V segments appeared in productive rearrangements either about 87% or about 30% of the time, which broadly matched IMGT annotations. While some public TCRs were present in many individuals, most TCR sequences turned up only very rarely across donors. Only TCR beta chains were sequenced in this cohort, and the absence of alpha or paired-chain data limited detectable features. For the cohort, immune exposure information was limited to CMV serostatus. A further reported finding was that TCR beta sequences accurately predicted the HLA-A and HLA-B alleles for most subjects in the first cohort. According to a later analysis, TCR association rates differed among HLA loci, with DRB1 alleles showing the most associated TCRs and HLA-C alleles showing the fewest.

Libraries came from the immunoSEQ multiplex PCR assay. The multiplex PCR relied on a mix of 60 forward primers for TCR Vbeta segments and 13 reverse primers for TCR Jbeta segments. A multiplex PCR assay on genomic DNA amplified the CDR3 region of rearranged TCR beta genes. On the Illumina HiSeq System, the amplified TCR beta libraries were sequenced as 87-base-pair reads. The paper's processing steps were these. A later analysis tallied tens of millions of unique TCR beta chains across the 666 repertoires, and approximately 12 million of those chains were shared by two or more donors. Raw reads were error-corrected and collapsed into unique sequences with a nearest-neighbor algorithm that merged closely related sequences to remove PCR and sequencing errors. To assign V, D and J gene segments, CDR3 sequences were aligned to IMGT reference sequences. For a sequence to be retained, at least a six-nucleotide match to both a V gene segment and a J gene segment was required. Rearrangements were classified as productive when the CDR3 lacked stop codons and remained in frame with V and J, and all other rearrangements were classified as non-productive. Following IMGT convention, CDR3 was defined as the stretch from the second conserved V-encoded cysteine up to the conserved J-encoded phenylalanine. In an earlier analysis of approximately 500 of the donors, sequences lacking an unambiguous match to a single V gene segment were excluded. In an earlier analysis of approximately 560 of the donors, a V segment was called functional when productive rearrangements were above 56.7%, and segregating when the standard deviation between donors exceeded 5%. A statistical classification framework was built for diagnosing cytomegalovirus status from the catalog of TCR beta chain sequences. V and J gene assignment, in a later analysis, came from comparing TCR nucleotide sequences with IMGT/GENE-DB human TR gene sequences. In a later analysis, CDR3 sequences and most-parsimonious VDJ recombination scenarios were assigned using the TCRdist pipeline. A later analysis defined each TCR beta chain by its CDR3 amino acid sequence plus V-gene family, and excluded reads lacking a unique V-gene family. In a later analysis, fewer than 600 highly shared, low-generation-probability nucleotide sequences were removed to address suspected cross-contamination and a sequencing artifact. In a later analysis, a clonal expansion index for each public chain was calculated from normalized within-repertoire ranks of inferred template counts. In a later analysis, generation probabilities were computed with a VDJ recombination model fitted to out-of-frame rearrangements, and the resulting probabilities were checked against IGoR. In a later analysis, TCR-TCR, TCR-HLA and TCR-CMV co-occurrence was scored with hypergeometric tests, and a repertoire-size bias correction was applied to TCR pairs. In a later analysis, false discovery rates were estimated by permuting HLA or CMV assignments 20 times. In a later analysis, co-occurring TCRs were grouped with DBSCAN, and TCRdist sequence similarity was added when clustering was performed within HLA-allele-positive subsets. Co-occurrence clustering excluded repertoires with fewer than 30,000 or more than 120,000 public chains, plus five with anomalous nucleotide sharing. Entries here come from immuneACCESS through TCRdb and include only in-frame sequences with V and J called. Some clones fail to appear in such tables; in the studies checked, an unresolved V gene covers under half of the shortfall, and the cause of the remainder is unknown. The DNA was the basis for D and trimming; V, J and clone size are from that table. Recorded for this sample are about 140,000 clones; approximately 86% of them occurred a single time. The leading ten clones occupy 0.5% to 0.65% of the sample.

This clone was observed a single time. This clone's antigen is unknown. One base away there is no much larger clone; base qualities are not given. The source is a woman aged 40 to 50 in good health and CMV-seronegative. The sequencing input was PBMCs. This sequence uses TRBV7-8 and TRBJ2-1; TRBD2 lines up with 11 middle nucleotides. DNA sequence: TGTGCCAGCAGCTTAGCGGTATGGACTAGCGGGTGGGATGAGCAGTTCTTC. Its translation is CASSLAVWTSGWDEQFF.